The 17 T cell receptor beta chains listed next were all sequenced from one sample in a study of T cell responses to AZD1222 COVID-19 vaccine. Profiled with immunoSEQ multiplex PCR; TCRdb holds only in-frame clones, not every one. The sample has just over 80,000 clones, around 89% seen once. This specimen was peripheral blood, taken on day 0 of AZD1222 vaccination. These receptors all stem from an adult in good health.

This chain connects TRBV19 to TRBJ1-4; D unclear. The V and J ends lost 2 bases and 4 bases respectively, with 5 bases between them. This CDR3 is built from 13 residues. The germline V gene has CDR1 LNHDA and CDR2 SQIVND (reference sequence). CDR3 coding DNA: TGTGCCAGTAGTATAAACAGTAATGAAAAACTGTTTTTT. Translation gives CASSINSNEKLFF.

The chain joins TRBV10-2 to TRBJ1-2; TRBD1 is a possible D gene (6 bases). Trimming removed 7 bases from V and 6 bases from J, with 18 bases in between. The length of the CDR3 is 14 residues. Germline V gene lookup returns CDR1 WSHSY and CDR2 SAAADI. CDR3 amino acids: CASNPVGTLDGYTF. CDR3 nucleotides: TGCGCCAGCAACCCGGTCGGGACATTGGATGGCTACACCTTC.

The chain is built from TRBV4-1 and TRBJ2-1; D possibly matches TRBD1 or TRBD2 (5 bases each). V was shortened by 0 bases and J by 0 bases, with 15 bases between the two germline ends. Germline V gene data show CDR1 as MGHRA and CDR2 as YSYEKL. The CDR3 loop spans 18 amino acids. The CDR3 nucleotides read TGCGCCAGCAGCCAAGATAAAGGGACCGCAAGCTCCTACAATGAGCAGTTCTTC. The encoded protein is CASSQDKGTASSYNEQFF.

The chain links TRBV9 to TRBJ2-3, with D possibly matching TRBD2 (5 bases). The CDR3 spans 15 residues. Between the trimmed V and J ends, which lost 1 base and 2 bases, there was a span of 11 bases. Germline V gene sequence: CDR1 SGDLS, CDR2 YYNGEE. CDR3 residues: CASSVRVGVTDTQYF. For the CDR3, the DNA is TGTGCCAGCAGCGTACGTGTCGGGGTCACAGATACGCAGTATTTT. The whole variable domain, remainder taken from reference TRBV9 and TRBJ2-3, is DSGVTQTPKHLITATGQRVTLRCSPRSGDLSVYWYQQSLDQGLQFLIQYYNGEERAKGNILERFSAQQFPDLHSELNLSSLELGDSALYFCASSVRVGVTDTQYFGPGTRLTVL.

For the CDR3, the DNA is TGTGCCAGCAGTTTATCCTTCCTTCAGCCCCAGCATTTT. Translation: CASSLSFLQPQHF. The V call is TRBV27, the J call TRBJ1-5; no definite D call. The CDR3 totals 13 residues. Germline CDR1 reads MNHEY; CDR2 reads SMNVEV (reference sequence). V was trimmed by 0 bases and J by 6 bases, leaving 6 bases between them.

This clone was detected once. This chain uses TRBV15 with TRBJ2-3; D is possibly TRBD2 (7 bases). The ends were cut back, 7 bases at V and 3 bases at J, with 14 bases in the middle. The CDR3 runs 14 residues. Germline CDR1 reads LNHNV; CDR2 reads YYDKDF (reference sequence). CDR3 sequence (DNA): TGTGCCACCACCCGAAGGGGGGGGACAGATACGCAGTATTTT. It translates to CATTRRGGTDTQYF. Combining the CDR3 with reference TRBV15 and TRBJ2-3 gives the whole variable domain DAMVIQNPRYQVTQFGKPVTLSCSQTLNHNVMYWYQQKSSQAPKLLFHYYDKDFNNEADTPDNFQSRRPNTSFCFLDIRSPGLGDTAMYLCATTRRGGTDTQYFGPGTRLTVL.

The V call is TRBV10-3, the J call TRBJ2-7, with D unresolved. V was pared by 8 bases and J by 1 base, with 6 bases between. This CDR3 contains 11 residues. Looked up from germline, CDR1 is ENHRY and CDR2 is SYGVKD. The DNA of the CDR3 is TGTGCCATCGGGTGGTCCTACGAGCAGTACTTC. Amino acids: CAIGWSYEQYF.

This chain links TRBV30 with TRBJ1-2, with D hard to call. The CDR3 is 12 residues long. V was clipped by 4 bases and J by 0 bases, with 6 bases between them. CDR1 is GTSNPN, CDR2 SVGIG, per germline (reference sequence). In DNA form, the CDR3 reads TGTGCCTGGACAGGAACTAACTATGGCTACACCTTC. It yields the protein CAWTGTNYGYTF.

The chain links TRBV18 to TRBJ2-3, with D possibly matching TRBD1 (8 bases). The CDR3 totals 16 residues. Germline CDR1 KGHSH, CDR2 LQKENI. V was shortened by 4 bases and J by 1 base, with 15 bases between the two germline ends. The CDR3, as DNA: TGTGCCAGCTCACTAGACAGGGGAGGGGGCACAGATACGCAGTATTTT. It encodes CASSLDRGGGTDTQYF.

The DNA of the CDR3 is TGTGCCACCAGCAGAGATGTGGAGGGCTACACCTTC. Encoded protein: CATSRDVEGYTF. The V and J genes are TRBV15 and TRBJ1-2; D is unclear. Germline V gene data show CDR1 as LNHNV and CDR2 as YYDKDF (reference sequence). V was shortened by 0 bases and J by 8 bases, with 7 bases between the two germline ends. This CDR3 spans 12 amino acids.

CDR3 sequence reads: CASSIRTSGGASDTQYF. CDR3 nucleotide sequence: TGTGCCAGTAGTATCAGGACTAGCGGGGGGGCTTCAGATACGCAGTATTTT. V is TRBV19 and J is TRBJ2-3, with 15 positions matching TRBD2. The V gene's germline CDR1 is LNHDA and CDR2 SQIVND (reference sequence). The junction had 5 bases not matched to a gene; V was cut back by 3 bases and J by 4 bases. CDR3 length: 17 residues.

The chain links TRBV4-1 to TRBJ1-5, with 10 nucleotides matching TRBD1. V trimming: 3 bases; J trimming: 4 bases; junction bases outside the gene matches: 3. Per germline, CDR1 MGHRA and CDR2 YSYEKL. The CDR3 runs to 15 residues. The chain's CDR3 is CASSHPDRGNQPQHF. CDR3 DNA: TGCGCCAGCAGCCACCCGGACAGGGGGAATCAGCCCCAGCATTTT.

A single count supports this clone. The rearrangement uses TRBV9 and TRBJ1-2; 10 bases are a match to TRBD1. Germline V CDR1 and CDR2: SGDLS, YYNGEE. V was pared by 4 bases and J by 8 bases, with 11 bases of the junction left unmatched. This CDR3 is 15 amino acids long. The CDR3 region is CASSPRTGQGRGYTF. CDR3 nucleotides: TGTGCCAGCAGCCCTCGGACGGGACAGGGGAGAGGCTACACCTTC.

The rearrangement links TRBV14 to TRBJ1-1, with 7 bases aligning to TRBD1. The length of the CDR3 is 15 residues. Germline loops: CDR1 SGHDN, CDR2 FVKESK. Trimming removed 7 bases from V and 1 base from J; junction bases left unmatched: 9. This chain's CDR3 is CASTPVWTGNTEAFF. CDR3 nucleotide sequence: TGTGCCAGCACCCCCGTTTGGACAGGGAACACTGAAGCTTTCTTT.

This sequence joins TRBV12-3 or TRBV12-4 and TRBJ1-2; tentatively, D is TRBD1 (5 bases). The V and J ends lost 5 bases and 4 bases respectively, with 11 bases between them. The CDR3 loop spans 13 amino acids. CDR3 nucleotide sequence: TGTGCCAGCAGTCACGGGACTTTCTATGGCTACACCTTC. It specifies CASSHGTFYGYTF.

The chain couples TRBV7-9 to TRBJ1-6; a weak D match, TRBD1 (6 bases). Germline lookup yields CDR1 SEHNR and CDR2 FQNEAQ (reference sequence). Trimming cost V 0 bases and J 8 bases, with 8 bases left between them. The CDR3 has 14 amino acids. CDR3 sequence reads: CASSLAGGDSPLHF. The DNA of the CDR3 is TGTGCCAGCAGCTTAGCAGGGGGGGATTCACCCCTCCACTTT.

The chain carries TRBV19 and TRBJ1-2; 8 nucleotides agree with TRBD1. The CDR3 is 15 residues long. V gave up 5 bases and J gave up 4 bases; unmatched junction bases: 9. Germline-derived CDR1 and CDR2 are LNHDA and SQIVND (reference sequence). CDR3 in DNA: TGTGCCAGTAGTGCAGACAGGGGCAGCTTCTATGGCTACACCTTC. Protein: CASSADRGSFYGYTF. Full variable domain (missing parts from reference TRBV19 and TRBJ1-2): DGGITQSPKYLFRKEGQNVTLSCEQNLNHDAMYWYRQDPGQGLRLIYYSQIVNDFQKGDIAEGYSVSREKKESFPLTVTSAQKNPTAFYLCASSADRGSFYGYTFGSGTRLTVV.